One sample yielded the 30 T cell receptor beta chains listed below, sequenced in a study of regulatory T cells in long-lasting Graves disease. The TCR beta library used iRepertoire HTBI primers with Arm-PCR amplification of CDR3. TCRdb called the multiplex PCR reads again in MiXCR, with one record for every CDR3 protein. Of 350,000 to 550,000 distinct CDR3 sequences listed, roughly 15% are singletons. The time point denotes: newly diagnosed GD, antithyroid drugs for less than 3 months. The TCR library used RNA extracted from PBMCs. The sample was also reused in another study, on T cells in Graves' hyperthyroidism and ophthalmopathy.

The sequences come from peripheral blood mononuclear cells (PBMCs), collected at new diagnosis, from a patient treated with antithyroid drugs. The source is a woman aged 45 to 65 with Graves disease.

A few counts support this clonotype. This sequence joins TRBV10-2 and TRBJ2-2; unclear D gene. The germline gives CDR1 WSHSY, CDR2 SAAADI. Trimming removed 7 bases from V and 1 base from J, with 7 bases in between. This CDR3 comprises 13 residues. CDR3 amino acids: CASMDWNTGELFF. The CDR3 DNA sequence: TGCGCCAGCATGGATTGGAACACCGGGGAGCTGTTTTTT.

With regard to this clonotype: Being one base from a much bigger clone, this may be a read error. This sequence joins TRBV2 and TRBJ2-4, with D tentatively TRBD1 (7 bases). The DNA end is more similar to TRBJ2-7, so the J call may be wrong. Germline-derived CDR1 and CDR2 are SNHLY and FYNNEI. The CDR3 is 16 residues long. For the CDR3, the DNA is TGTGTCAGCAAGGGGAGGTTGGGACAGAAGATTTACGAGCAGTACTTC. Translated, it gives CVSKGRLGQKIYEQYF.

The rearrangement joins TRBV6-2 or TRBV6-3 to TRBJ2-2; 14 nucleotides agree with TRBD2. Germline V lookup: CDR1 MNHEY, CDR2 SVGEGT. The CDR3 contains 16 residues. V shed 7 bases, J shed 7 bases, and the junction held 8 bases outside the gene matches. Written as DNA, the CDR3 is TGTGCCAGCAACCCGGGACTAGCGGGAGTTAGCGGGGAGCTGTTTTTT. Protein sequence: CASNPGLAGVSGELFF.

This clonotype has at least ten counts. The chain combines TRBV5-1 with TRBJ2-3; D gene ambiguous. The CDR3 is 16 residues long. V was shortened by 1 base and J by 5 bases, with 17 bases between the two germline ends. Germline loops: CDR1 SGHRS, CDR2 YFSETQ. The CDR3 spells CASSLHGLQPGDTQYF. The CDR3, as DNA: TGCGCCAGCAGCTTGCACGGATTGCAGCCGGGAGATACGCAGTATTTT. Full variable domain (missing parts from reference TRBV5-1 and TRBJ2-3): KAGVTQTPRYLIKTRGQQVTLSCSPISGHRSVSWYQQTPGQGLQFLFEYFSETQRNKGNFPGRFSGRQFSNSRSEMNVSTLELGDSALYLCASSLHGLQPGDTQYFGPGTRLTVL.

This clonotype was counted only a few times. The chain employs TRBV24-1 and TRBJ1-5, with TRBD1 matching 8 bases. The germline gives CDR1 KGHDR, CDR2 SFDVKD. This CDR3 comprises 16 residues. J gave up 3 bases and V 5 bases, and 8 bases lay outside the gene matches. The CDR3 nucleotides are TGTGCCACCAGTGTTAGTGGACAGGGTACCAATCAGCCCCAGCATTTT. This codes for CATSVSGQGTNQPQHF.

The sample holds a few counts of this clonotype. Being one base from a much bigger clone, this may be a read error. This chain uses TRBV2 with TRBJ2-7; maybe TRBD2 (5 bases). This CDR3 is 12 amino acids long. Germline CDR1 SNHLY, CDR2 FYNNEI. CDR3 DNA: TGTCCCAGCGGCCGTCGGCGTTACGAGCAGTACTTC. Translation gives CPSGRRRYEQYF.

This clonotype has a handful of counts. The CDR3: CASSTVGQYLDTGELFF. DNA of the CDR3: TGTGCCAGCAGCACCGTGGGACAGTATTTGGACACCGGGGAGCTGTTTTTT. The chain couples TRBV12-3 or TRBV12-4 to TRBJ2-2, with 7 bases identical to TRBD1. The CDR3 covers 17 residues. V shed 6 bases and J 3 bases; nucleotides not matched to a gene: 13.

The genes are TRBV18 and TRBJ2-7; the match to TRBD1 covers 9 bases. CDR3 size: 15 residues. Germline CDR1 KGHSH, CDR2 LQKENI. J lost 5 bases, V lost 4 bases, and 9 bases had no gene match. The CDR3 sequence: CASSQIQGAPNEQYF. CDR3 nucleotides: TGTGCCAGCTCACAAATACAGGGGGCGCCTAACGAGCAGTACTTC. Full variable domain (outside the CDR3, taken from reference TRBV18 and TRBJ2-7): NAGVMQNPRHLVRRRGQEARLRCSPMKGHSHVYWYRQLPEEGLKFMVYLQKENIIDESGMPKERFSAEFPKEGPSILRIQQVVRGDSAAYFCASSQIQGAPNEQYFGPGTRLTVT.

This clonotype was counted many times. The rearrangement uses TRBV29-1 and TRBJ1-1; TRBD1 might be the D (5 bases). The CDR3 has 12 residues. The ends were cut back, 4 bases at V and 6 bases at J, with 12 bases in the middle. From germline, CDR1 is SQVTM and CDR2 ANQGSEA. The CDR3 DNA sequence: TGCAGCGTTGGAAGGGGTCTGGCTGAAGCTTTCTTT. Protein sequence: CSVGRGLAEAFF.

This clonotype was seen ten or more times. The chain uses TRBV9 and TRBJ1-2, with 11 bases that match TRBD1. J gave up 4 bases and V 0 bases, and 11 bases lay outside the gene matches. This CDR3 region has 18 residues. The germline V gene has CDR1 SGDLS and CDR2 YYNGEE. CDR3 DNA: TGTGCCAGCAGCGTAGCTACAGGGGGACAGGGGGAATTCTATGGCTACACCTTC. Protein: CASSVATGGQGEFYGYTF.

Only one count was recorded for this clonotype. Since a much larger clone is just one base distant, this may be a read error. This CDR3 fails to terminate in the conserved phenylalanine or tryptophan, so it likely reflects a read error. The CDR3 region is CASSPRVTGSNQPQHL. CDR3 bases: TGTGCCAGCAGTCCCCGGGTTACGGGTAGCAATCAGCCCCAGCATCTT. V and J are TRBV6-1 and TRBJ1-5; D is unclear. Germline V gene sequence: CDR1 MNHNS, CDR2 SASEGT. The CDR3 contains 16 residues. Trimming pared 5 bases from V and 0 bases from J, leaving 14 bases between.

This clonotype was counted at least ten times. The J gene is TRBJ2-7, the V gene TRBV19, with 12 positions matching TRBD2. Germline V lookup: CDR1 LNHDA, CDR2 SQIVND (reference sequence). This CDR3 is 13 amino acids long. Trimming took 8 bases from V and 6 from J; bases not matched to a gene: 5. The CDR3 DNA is TGTGCCAGTGGACTAGCGGGATTAGGCGAGCAGTACTTC. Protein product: CASGLAGLGEQYF.

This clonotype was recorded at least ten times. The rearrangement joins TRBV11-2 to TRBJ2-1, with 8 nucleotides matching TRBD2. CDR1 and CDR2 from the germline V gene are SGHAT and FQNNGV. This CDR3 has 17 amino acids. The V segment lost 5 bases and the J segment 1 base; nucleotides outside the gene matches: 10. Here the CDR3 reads CASSPRPIAGSYNEQFF. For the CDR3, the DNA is TGTGCCAGCAGCCCCCGCCCCATAGCGGGATCCTACAATGAGCAGTTCTTC.

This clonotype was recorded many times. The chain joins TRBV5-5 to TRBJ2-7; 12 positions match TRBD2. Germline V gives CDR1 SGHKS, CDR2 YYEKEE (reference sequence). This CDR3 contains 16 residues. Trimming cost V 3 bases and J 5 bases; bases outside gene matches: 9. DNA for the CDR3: TGTGCCAGCAGCTCCTTCCGACTAGCGGGAGCGGACGAGCAGTACTTC. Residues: CASSSFRLAGADEQYF.

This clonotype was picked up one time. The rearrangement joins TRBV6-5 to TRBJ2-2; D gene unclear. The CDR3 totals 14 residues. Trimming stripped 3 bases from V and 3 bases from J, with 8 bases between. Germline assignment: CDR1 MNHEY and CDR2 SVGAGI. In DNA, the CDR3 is TGTGCCAGCAGTTATTCGGCAGACACCGGGGAGCTGTTTTTT. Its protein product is CASSYSADTGELFF.

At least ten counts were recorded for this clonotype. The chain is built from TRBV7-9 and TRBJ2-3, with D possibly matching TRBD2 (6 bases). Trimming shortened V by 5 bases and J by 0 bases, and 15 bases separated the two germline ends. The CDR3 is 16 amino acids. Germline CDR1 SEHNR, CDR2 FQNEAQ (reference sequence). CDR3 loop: CASSPSGSGSTDTQYF. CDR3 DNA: TGTGCCAGCAGCCCGAGTGGGAGCGGGAGCACAGATACGCAGTATTTT. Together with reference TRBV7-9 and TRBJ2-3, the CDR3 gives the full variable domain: DTGVSQNPRHKITKRGQNVTFRCDPISEHNRLYWYRQTLGQGPEFLTYFQNEAQLEKSRLLSDRFSAERPKGSFSTLEIQRTEQGDSAMYLCASSPSGSGSTDTQYFGPGTRLTVL.

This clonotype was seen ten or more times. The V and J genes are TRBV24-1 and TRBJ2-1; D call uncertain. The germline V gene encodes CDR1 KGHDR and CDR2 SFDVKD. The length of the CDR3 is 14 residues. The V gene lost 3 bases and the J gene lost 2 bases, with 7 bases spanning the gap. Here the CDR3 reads CATSDDFTYNEQFF. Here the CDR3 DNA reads TGTGCCACCAGTGATGACTTTACCTACAATGAGCAGTTCTTC.

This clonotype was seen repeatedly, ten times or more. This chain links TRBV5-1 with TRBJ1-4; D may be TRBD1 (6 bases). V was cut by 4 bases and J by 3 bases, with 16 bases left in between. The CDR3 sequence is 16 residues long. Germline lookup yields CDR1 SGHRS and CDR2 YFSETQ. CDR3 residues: CASSTNTGMANEKLFF. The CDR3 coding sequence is TGCGCCAGCAGCACAAATACAGGGATGGCTAATGAAAAACTGTTTTTT. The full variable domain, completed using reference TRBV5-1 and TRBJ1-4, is KAGVTQTPRYLIKTRGQQVTLSCSPISGHRSVSWYQQTPGQGLQFLFEYFSETQRNKGNFPGRFSGRQFSNSRSEMNVSTLELGDSALYLCASSTNTGMANEKLFFGSGTQLSVL.

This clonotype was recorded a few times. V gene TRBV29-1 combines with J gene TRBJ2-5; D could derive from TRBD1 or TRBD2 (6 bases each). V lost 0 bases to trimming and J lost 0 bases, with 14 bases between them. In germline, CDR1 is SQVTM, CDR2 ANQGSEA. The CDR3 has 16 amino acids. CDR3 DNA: TGCAGCGTTGAAGATCTGGGGGGCCCGTACCAAGAGACCCAGTACTTC. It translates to CSVEDLGGPYQETQYF.

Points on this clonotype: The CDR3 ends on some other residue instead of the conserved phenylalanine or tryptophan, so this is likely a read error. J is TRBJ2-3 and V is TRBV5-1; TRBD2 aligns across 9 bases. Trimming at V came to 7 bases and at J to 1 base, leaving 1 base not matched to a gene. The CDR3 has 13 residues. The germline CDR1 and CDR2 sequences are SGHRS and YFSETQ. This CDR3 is CASWTSGTDTQYL. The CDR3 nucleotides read TGCGCCAGCTGGACTAGCGGCACAGATACGCAGTATTTG.

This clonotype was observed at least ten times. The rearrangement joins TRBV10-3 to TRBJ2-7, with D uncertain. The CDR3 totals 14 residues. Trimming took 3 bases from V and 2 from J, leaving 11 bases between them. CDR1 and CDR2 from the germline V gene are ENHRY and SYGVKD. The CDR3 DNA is TGTGCCATCAGTGACGCCACACGCACCTACGAGCAGTACTTC. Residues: CAISDATRTYEQYF.

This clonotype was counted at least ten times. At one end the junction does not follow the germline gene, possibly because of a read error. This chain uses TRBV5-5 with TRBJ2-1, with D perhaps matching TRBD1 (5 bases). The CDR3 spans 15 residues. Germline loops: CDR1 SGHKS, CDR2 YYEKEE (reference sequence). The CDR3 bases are TGCGCCAGCAGCCAGGGTCAGGTGGGGTACAATGAGCAGTTCTTC. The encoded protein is CASSQGQVGYNEQFF.

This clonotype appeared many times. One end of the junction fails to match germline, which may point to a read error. CDR3 DNA: TGCAGTGCTAGAGAATTAGCGGATTCCTCCGAGCAGTACTTC. Its protein is CSARELADSSEQYF. The chain carries TRBV20-1 and TRBJ2-7; possibly TRBD2 for D (6 bases). Looked up from germline, CDR1 is DFQATT and CDR2 is SNEGSKA (reference sequence). The CDR3 is made up of 14 amino acids.

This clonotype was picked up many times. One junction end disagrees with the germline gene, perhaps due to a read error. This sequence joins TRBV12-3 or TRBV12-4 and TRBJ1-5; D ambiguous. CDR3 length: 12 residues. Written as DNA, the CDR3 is TGTGCCAGCAGCTTAGCGCGACAGCCCCAGCATTTT. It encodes CASSLARQPQHF.

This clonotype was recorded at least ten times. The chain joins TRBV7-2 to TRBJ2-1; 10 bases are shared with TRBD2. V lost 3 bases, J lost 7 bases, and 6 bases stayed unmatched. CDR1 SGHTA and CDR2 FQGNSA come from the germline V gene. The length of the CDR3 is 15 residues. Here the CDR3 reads CASSFTSGEVNEQFF. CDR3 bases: TGTGCCAGCAGCTTTACTAGCGGGGAAGTGAATGAGCAGTTCTTC.

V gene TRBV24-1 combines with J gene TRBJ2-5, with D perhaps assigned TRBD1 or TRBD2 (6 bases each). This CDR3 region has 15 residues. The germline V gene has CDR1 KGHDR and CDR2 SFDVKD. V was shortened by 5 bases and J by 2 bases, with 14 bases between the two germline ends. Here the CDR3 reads CATSAPGALQETQYF. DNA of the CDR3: TGTGCCACCAGTGCCCCGGGGGCGCTACAAGAGACCCAGTACTTC.

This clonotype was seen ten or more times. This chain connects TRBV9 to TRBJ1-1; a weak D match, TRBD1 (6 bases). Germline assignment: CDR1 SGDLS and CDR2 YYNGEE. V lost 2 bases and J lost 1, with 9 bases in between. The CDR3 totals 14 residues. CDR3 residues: CASSVGQSNTEAFF. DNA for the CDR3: TGTGCCAGCAGCGTGGGACAATCGAACACTGAAGCTTTCTTT.

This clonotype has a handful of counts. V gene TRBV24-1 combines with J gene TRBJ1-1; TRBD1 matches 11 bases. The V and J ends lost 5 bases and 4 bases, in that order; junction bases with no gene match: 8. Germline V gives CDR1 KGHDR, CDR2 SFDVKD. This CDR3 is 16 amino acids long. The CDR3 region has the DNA TGTGCCACCAGTGCCTCGGACAGGGGGCTATCCACTGAAGCTTTCTTT. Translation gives CATSASDRGLSTEAFF.

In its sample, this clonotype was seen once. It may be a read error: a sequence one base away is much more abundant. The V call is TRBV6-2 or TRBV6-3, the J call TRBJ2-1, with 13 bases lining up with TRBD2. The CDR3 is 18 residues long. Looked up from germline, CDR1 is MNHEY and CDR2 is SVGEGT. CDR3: CASNYSIGTSGEYNEQFF. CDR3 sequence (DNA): TGTGCCAGCAATTACTCCATAGGGACTAGCGGGGAATACAATGAGCAGTTCTTC.

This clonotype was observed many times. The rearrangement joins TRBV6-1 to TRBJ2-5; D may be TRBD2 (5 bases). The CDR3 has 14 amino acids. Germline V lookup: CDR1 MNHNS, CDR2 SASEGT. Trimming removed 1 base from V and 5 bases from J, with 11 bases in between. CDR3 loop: CASSEGGGRETQYF. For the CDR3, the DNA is TGTGCCAGCAGTGAAGGTGGAGGCCGGGAGACCCAGTACTTC.